The 32 T cell receptor beta chains below come from one sample, sequenced in a study of graft-versus-host responses after intestinal transplantation. Sequenced by immunoSEQ multiplex PCR; TCRdb stores in-frame clones only, minus some. This sample has around 97,000 clones, with over 85% found just once. No antigens are known for them. The sample here was unstimulated CD8+ T cells sorted from spleen or lymph node cells, taken before intestinal transplant. The receptors shown here come from a human donor who received an intestinal transplant.

The chain combines TRBV9 with TRBJ1-2; D may be TRBD1 (6 bases). CDR1 SGDLS and CDR2 YYNGEE come from the germline V gene. The CDR3 spans 16 residues. V dropped 0 bases and J dropped 5 bases, with 17 bases sitting between them. CDR3 sequence reads: CASSVDGGGQQYGYTF. DNA of the CDR3: TGTGCCAGCAGCGTAGATGGGGGAGGACAGCAGTATGGCTACACCTTC.

J is TRBJ2-1 and V is TRBV5-8; the D is unclear. The CDR3 sequence is 12 residues long. With 0 bases removed from V and 12 bases from J, the gap between germline ends came to 10 bases. Per the germline V gene, CDR1 is SGHTS and CDR2 is YDEGEE. The CDR3 coding sequence is TGTGCCAGCAGCTTGGTTACAGTAGGGCAGTTCTTC. Its translation: CASSLVTVGQFF.

The chain uses TRBV5-6 and TRBJ1-1; unclear D gene. The length of the CDR3 is 15 residues. CDR1 and CDR2 (germline): SGHDT, YYEEEE. Trimming stripped 4 bases from V and 1 base from J, with 14 bases between. The CDR3 spells CASSTPRGRNTEAFF. For the CDR3, the DNA is TGTGCCAGCAGCACCCCACGGGGTCGGAACACTGAAGCTTTCTTT.

CDR3 residues: CASSFQGEETQYF. In nucleotides, the CDR3 is TGTGCCAGCAGCTTCCAGGGAGAAGAGACCCAGTACTTC. This chain uses TRBV13 with TRBJ2-5, with D perhaps given as TRBD1 or TRBD2 (5 bases each). V was pared by 3 bases and J by 3 bases, with 8 bases between. CDR1 PRHDT and CDR2 FYEKMQ come from the germline V gene (reference sequence). The CDR3 has 13 amino acids.

This sequence joins TRBV15 and TRBJ1-1, with D perhaps matching TRBD1 (6 bases). V lost 2 bases and J lost 1, with 11 bases in between. Germline V gives CDR1 LNHNV, CDR2 YYDKDF (reference sequence). CDR3 size: 15 residues. The CDR3 is CATSRRIQGNTEAFF. The CDR3 DNA reads TGTGCCACCAGCAGACGAATACAGGGGAACACTGAAGCTTTCTTT.

The chain employs TRBV2 and TRBJ2-7, with D perhaps assigned TRBD1 or TRBD2 (5 bases each). Germline CDR1 reads SNHLY; CDR2 reads FYNNEI. CDR3 length equals 12 residues. V gave up 9 bases and J gave up 6 bases, with 15 bases separating them. The CDR3 bases are TGTGCCAGTTCCGGGACCATACTCGAGCAGTACTTC. It codes for CASSGTILEQYF.

This sequence joins TRBV7-8 and TRBJ2-7, with no clear D. Trimming shortened V by 4 bases and J by 1 base, and 8 bases separated the two germline ends. Looked up from germline, CDR1 is SGHVS and CDR2 is FQNEAQ. The CDR3 length is 13 residues. The DNA for the CDR3 is TGTGCCAGCAGCTATGGACGGTCCTACGAGCAGTACTTC. Translating it yields CASSYGRSYEQYF.

The chain links TRBV4-1 to TRBJ2-1, with TRBD1 matching 9 bases. CDR3 size: 16 residues. The junction had 6 bases not matched to a gene; V was cut back by 1 base and J by 5 bases. Germline loops: CDR1 MGHRA, CDR2 YSYEKL. CDR3: CASSQVPDRGNNEQFF. As DNA, the CDR3 is TGCGCCAGCAGCCAAGTCCCGGACAGGGGCAACAATGAGCAGTTCTTC.

V is TRBV7-9 and J is TRBJ2-7; unclear D gene. Trimming pared 5 bases from V and 3 bases from J, leaving 11 bases between. This CDR3 spans 13 amino acids. Germline CDR1 reads SEHNR; CDR2 reads FQNEAQ (reference sequence). CDR3 bases: TGTGCCAGCAGCAGGACGGAAGACTACGAGCAGTACTTC. Protein product: CASSRTEDYEQYF.

The chain has TRBV27 and TRBJ2-7, with D uncertain. The germline V gene encodes CDR1 MNHEY and CDR2 SMNVEV (reference sequence). The CDR3 has 15 amino acids. Trimming took 0 bases from V and 7 from J, leaving 16 bases between them. In nucleotides, the CDR3 is TGTGCCAGCAGTTTATCGCTGGGCACCCCAGTGGAGCAGTACTTC. Translation gives CASSLSLGTPVEQYF.

This chain connects TRBV20-1 to TRBJ1-1; D is ambiguous. The germline gives CDR1 DFQATT, CDR2 SNEGSKA (reference sequence). The CDR3 consists of 11 residues. In DNA form, the CDR3 reads TGCAGCCTAGAAATGAACACTGAAGCTTTCTTT. Amino acid sequence: CSLEMNTEAFF.

The chain employs TRBV5-6 and TRBJ2-1; D not resolved. The CDR3 totals 14 residues. V shed 0 bases and J shed 6 bases, with 10 bases lying between them. Germline values: CDR1 SGHDT, CDR2 YYEEEE. CDR3: CASSLEQPTNEQFF. CDR3 coding DNA: TGTGCCAGCAGCTTGGAACAACCTACCAATGAGCAGTTCTTC.

The gene calls are TRBV4-1 and TRBJ2-7; the D is unclear. The V end was cut by 0 bases, the J end by 0 bases, with 12 bases between. The CDR3 contains 16 residues. Germline V gene sequence: CDR1 MGHRA, CDR2 YSYEKL. CDR3 in DNA: TGCGCCAGCAGCCAAGATGTCGGCAGGAGCTCCTACGAGCAGTACTTC. Translation: CASSQDVGRSSYEQYF.

The rearrangement joins TRBV11-3 to TRBJ1-1; D might be TRBD1 (5 bases). V lost 1 base, J lost 4 bases, and 13 bases lay in between. The CDR3 runs to 15 residues. Looked up from germline, CDR1 is SGHNT and CDR2 is YENEEA. The CDR3 bases are TGTGCCAGCAGCTTAGTGCCGACAGCCCCCACTGAAGCTTTCTTT. Residues: CASSLVPTAPTEAFF.

This rearrangement joins TRBV6-1 to TRBJ1-1; D unclear. Deletions cut 0 bases from V and 3 bases from J, with 11 bases between. The CDR3 sequence is 15 residues long. Germline-derived CDR1 and CDR2 are MNHNS and SASEGT. CDR3 sequence (DNA): TGTGCCAGCAGTGAAGCGGGATGGGGTTACACTGAAGCTTTCTTT. Protein product: CASSEAGWGYTEAFF.

The chain carries TRBV7-6 and TRBJ1-5; no clear D. V lost 4 bases and J lost 7, with 11 bases in between. This CDR3 region has 13 residues. Per the germline V gene, CDR1 is SGHVS and CDR2 is FNYEAQ. CDR3 loop: CASSYSGEQPQHF. DNA of the CDR3: TGTGCCAGCAGCTATTCAGGTGAACAGCCCCAGCATTTT.

The J gene is TRBJ1-5, the V gene TRBV9; the match to TRBD1 covers 8 bases. The trim removed 2 bases at V and 5 bases at J, leaving 3 bases unmatched. Germline V gene lookup returns CDR1 SGDLS and CDR2 YYNGEE. The CDR3 contains 14 residues. The CDR3 reads CASSVTGEDQPQHF. The CDR3 nucleotides read TGTGCCAGCAGCGTGACAGGGGAAGATCAGCCCCAGCATTTT.

In its sample, this clone was seen once. V is TRBV2 and J is TRBJ2-6; D uncertain. CDR1 is SNHLY and CDR2 is FYNNEI in the germline V gene. Trimming took 8 bases from V and 0 from J, leaving 8 bases between them. This CDR3 comprises 14 residues. The CDR3: CASVSSSGANVLTF. CDR3 nucleotide sequence: TGTGCCAGCGTATCGAGCTCTGGGGCCAACGTCCTGACTTTC.

The genes are TRBV7-2 and TRBJ2-1; 7 bases fit TRBD2. V was clipped by 5 bases and J by 5 bases; unmatched bases: 6. The germline gives CDR1 SGHTA, CDR2 FQGNSA. The CDR3 is 14 amino acids. CDR3 loop: CASSPHGGDNEQFF. The CDR3 coding sequence is TGTGCCAGCAGCCCGCATGGGGGGGACAATGAGCAGTTCTTC.

The gene calls are TRBV19 and TRBJ2-1; weak D call: TRBD2 (6 bases). Germline V lookup: CDR1 LNHDA, CDR2 SQIVND (reference sequence). This CDR3 is built from 14 residues. Trimming left V 5 bases short and J 7 bases short, with 15 bases between. The CDR3 is CASSFAGLSNEQFF. As DNA, the CDR3 is TGTGCCAGTAGTTTCGCGGGACTTTCAAATGAGCAGTTCTTC. Full variable domain (missing parts from reference TRBV19 and TRBJ2-1): DGGITQSPKYLFRKEGQNVTLSCEQNLNHDAMYWYRQDPGQGLRLIYYSQIVNDFQKGDIAEGYSVSREKKESFPLTVTSAQKNPTAFYLCASSFAGLSNEQFFGPGTRLTVL.

This rearrangement joins TRBV19 to TRBJ1-5; D may be TRBD1 (5 bases). V was cut by 6 bases and J by 2 bases, with 5 bases left in between. The CDR3 is 12 amino acids. CDR1 LNHDA and CDR2 SQIVND come from the germline V gene (reference sequence). DNA of the CDR3: TGTGCCAGTAGGACAGGCAATCAGCCCCAGCATTTT. It specifies CASRTGNQPQHF.

V usage is TRBV12-5 and J usage is TRBJ2-1; D possibly corresponds to TRBD1 (6 bases). CDR1 is LGHNT and CDR2 is FRNRAP in the germline V gene. This CDR3 is built from 16 residues. V was trimmed by 5 bases and J by 1 base, leaving 15 bases between them. CDR3 bases: TGTGCTAGTGGTCCAGGGGCAGACAGGTCCTACAATGAGCAGTTCTTC. Protein sequence: CASGPGADRSYNEQFF.

V gene TRBV7-2 combines with J gene TRBJ1-1; the D gene is possibly TRBD1 (6 bases). This CDR3 has 15 amino acids. V gave up 1 base and J gave up 5 bases, with 14 bases separating them. CDR1 is SGHTA, CDR2 FQGNSA, per germline. In DNA, the CDR3 is TGTGCCAGCAGCTTAGGCCCTTACAGGGTAACTGAAGCTTTCTTT. Protein: CASSLGPYRVTEAFF.

The genes are TRBV7-9 and TRBJ2-7; 12 positions match TRBD2. Germline CDR1 and CDR2: SEHNR and FQNEAQ (reference sequence). V gave up 5 bases and J gave up 7 bases; unmatched junction bases: 9. The CDR3 covers 15 residues. CDR3 in DNA: TGTGCCAGCAGCCCTAGCGGGGGGGCTAGAGAAGAGCAGTACTTC. It encodes CASSPSGGAREEQYF.

The chain couples TRBV4-1 to TRBJ2-5; tentatively, D is TRBD1 (7 bases). Per germline, CDR1 MGHRA and CDR2 YSYEKL. The CDR3 is 14 residues long. V was pared by 2 bases and J by 5 bases, with 12 bases between. The CDR3 DNA reads TGCGCCAGCAGCCAACTGACAGGGAGGGAGACCCAGTACTTC. This gives the protein CASSQLTGRETQYF.

V is TRBV27 and J is TRBJ2-7; D ambiguous. Germline V lookup: CDR1 MNHEY, CDR2 SMNVEV (reference sequence). V was cut by 6 bases and J by 3 bases, with 21 bases left in between. This CDR3 is built from 16 residues. CDR3 nucleotides: TGTGCCAGCAGCTATGCCTCCACGGGCTATCACTACGAGCAGTACTTC. This gives the protein CASSYASTGYHYEQYF.

The chain couples TRBV29-1 to TRBJ1-2; the match to TRBD1 covers 10 bases. V was clipped by 4 bases and J by 3 bases; unmatched bases: 2. From germline, CDR1 is SQVTM and CDR2 ANQGSEA. This CDR3 has 13 amino acids. CDR3 in amino acids: CSVVGTGDYGYTF. The CDR3 nucleotides read TGCAGCGTTGTAGGGACAGGGGACTATGGCTACACCTTC.

The rearrangement links TRBV11-2 to TRBJ1-1; D remains unclear. CDR3 length: 14 residues. V dropped 0 bases and J dropped 3 bases, with 8 bases sitting between them. Germline CDR1 reads SGHAT; CDR2 reads FQNNGV. The CDR3 DNA reads TGTGCCAGCAGCTTAGATTGGGGAGACACTGAAGCTTTCTTT. Protein sequence: CASSLDWGDTEAFF. The full variable domain, its missing parts supplied by reference TRBV11-2 and TRBJ1-1, is EAGVAQSPRYKIIEKRQSVAFWCNPISGHATLYWYQQILGQGPKLLIQFQNNGVVDDSQLPKDRFSAERLKGVDSTLKIQPAKLEDSAVYLCASSLDWGDTEAFFGQGTRLTVV.

This clone has just a few counts. The chain has TRBV6-4 and TRBJ2-6; tentatively, D is TRBD2 (6 bases). Germline CDR1 and CDR2: MRHNA and SNTAGT. Trimming left V 0 bases short and J 2 bases short, with 11 bases between. The CDR3 length is 17 residues. CDR3 DNA sequence: TGTGCCAGCAGTGACTCCCAGGAGGGCACTGGGGCCAACGTCCTGACTTTC. Translation gives CASSDSQEGTGANVLTF.

The chain joins TRBV7-8 to TRBJ2-7; TRBD1 matches at 7 bases. J was trimmed by 3 bases and V by 2 bases; bases with no gene match: 4. The germline V gene has CDR1 SGHVS and CDR2 FQNEAQ. The CDR3 consists of 14 residues. The CDR3 loop reads CASSLQWDSYEQYF. The DNA for the CDR3 is TGTGCCAGCAGCTTACAATGGGACAGCTACGAGCAGTACTTC.

This chain connects TRBV28 to TRBJ2-7, with TRBD1 as a possible D gene (6 bases). Looked up from germline, CDR1 is MDHEN and CDR2 is SYDVKM. The CDR3 loop spans 15 amino acids. V was cut by 2 bases and J by 2 bases, with 13 bases left in between. The CDR3 protein is CASSLETGKPYEQYF. The CDR3 nucleotides are TGTGCCAGCAGTTTAGAGACAGGAAAACCCTACGAGCAGTACTTC.

This clone was counted a single time. This rearrangement joins TRBV12-5 to TRBJ1-5, with unresolved D. The germline V gene encodes CDR1 LGHNT and CDR2 FRNRAP. V lost 6 bases and J 2 bases, leaving 14 bases between the germline ends. The CDR3 runs 15 residues. The CDR3 DNA is TGTGCTAGTGGGATGTCGGGGAAAGGCAATCAGCCCCAGCATTTT. Translated: CASGMSGKGNQPQHF.